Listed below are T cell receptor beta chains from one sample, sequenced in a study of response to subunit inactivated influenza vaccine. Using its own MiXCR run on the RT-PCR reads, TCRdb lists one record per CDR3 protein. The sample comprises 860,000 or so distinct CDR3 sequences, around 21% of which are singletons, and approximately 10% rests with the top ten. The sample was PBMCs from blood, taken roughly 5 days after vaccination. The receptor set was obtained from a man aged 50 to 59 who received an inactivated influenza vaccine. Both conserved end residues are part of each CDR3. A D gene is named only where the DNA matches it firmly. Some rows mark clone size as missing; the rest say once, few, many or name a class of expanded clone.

CDR3: CASSFSRTVNYGYTF; DNA: TGTGCCAGCAGCTTCTCTAGGACAGTTAACTATGGCTACACCTTC; size: few; V: TRBV11-2; D: NA; J: TRBJ1-2; length: 15
CDR3: CASSTPAGRWGYTF; DNA: TGTGCCAGTAGTACTCCGGCAGGTCGATGGGGCTACACCTTC; size: once; V: TRBV19; D: NA; J: TRBJ1-2; length: 14
CDR3: CASSSSSSQGYEQYF; DNA: TGCGCCAGCAGCTCATCAAGTTCTCAGGGGTACGAGCAGTACTTC; size: NA; V: TRBV5-1; D: NA; J: TRBJ2-7; length: 15
CDR3: CARYGTESNQPQHF; DNA: TGTGCCAGATATGGGACGGAAAGCAATCAGCCCCAGCATTTT; size: NA; V: TRBV27; D: NA; J: TRBJ1-5; length: 14
CDR3: CASSKTGEGVEQYF; DNA: TGTGCCAGCTCAAAGACAGGGGAAGGGGTCGAGCAGTACTTC; size: NA; V: TRBV18; D: TRBD1; J: TRBJ2-7; length: 14
CDR3: CASSQVAGGPVDTQYF; DNA: TGCGCCAGCAGCCAAGTAGCGGGGGGGCCGGTAGATACGCAGTATTTT; size: few; V: TRBV4-3; D: TRBD2; J: TRBJ2-3; length: 16
CDR3: CSVEPRTGNNEQFF; DNA: TGCAGCGTTGAACCCAGGACTGGTAACAATGAGCAGTTCTTC; size: NA; V: TRBV29-1; D: NA; J: TRBJ2-1; length: 14
CDR3: CASSLEAGGPYEQFF; DNA: TGCGCCAGCAGCTTGGAAGCGGGGGGGCCCTATGAGCAGTTCTTC; size: few; V: TRBV5-1; D: TRBD2; J: TRBJ2-1; length: 15
CDR3: CASSQAGNPHEKLFF; DNA: TGCGCCAGCAGCCAAGCGGGTAACCCCCATGAAAAACTGTTTTTT; size: NA; V: TRBV4-3; D: NA; J: TRBJ1-4; length: 15
CDR3: CASSPGGTGVNEQYF; DNA: TGCGCCAGCAGCCCGGGTGGGACAGGGGTCAACGAGCAGTACTTC; size: few; V: TRBV5-1; D: TRBD1; J: TRBJ2-7; length: 15
CDR3: CATSRGDGSGTEAFF; DNA: TGTGCCACCAGCAGAGGGGACGGAAGTGGGACTGAAGCTTTCTTT; size: NA; V: TRBV15; D: NA; J: TRBJ1-1; length: 15
CDR3: CASSLFEGGKEQYF; DNA: TGTGCCAGCAGCCTATTCGAAGGCGGTAAGGAGCAGTACTTC; size: NA; V: TRBV6-1; D: NA; J: TRBJ2-7; length: 14
CDR3: CASSPGQSDQETQYF; DNA: TGCGCCAGCAGTCCGGGACAGAGTGATCAAGAGACCCAGTACTTC; size: few; V: TRBV5-1; D: TRBD1; J: TRBJ2-5; length: 15
CDR3: CASMGQRASGELFF; DNA: TGCGCCAGCATGGGACAGCGGGCTTCCGGGGAGCTGTTTTTT; size: few; V: TRBV10-1; D: NA; J: TRBJ2-2; length: 14
CDR3: CSVNRGRETQYF; DNA: TGCAGTGTGAACCGGGGGCGTGAGACCCAGTACTTC; size: NA; V: TRBV20-1; D: NA; J: TRBJ2-5; length: 12
CDR3: CASSLSSPGQGNQPQHF; DNA: TGTGCCAGCAGTTTATCGTCTCCGGGACAGGGTAATCAGCCCCAGCATTTT; size: few; V: TRBV27; D: TRBD1; J: TRBJ1-5; length: 17
CDR3: CASSLVGLYEQYF; DNA: TGTGCCAGCAGCTTAGTTGGTCTTTACGAGCAGTACTTC; size: NA; V: TRBV7-9; D: NA; J: TRBJ2-7; length: 13
CDR3: CAWSRQKTNYGYTF; DNA: TGTGCCTGGAGTCGACAGAAGACGAACTATGGCTACACCTTC; size: few; V: TRBV30; D: NA; J: TRBJ1-2; length: 14
CDR3: CASSWGRDNEKLFF; DNA: TGTGCCAGCAGCTGGGGACGGGACAATGAAAAACTGTTTTTT; size: few; V: TRBV7-9; D: NA; J: TRBJ1-4; length: 14
CDR3: CASSLHRDRIWETQYF; DNA: TGTGCCAGCAGCTTGCACCGGGACAGGATATGGGAGACCCAGTACTTC; size: NA; V: TRBV7-2; D: TRBD1; J: TRBJ2-5; length: 16
CDR3: CASSFPRGVTGELFF; DNA: TGTGCCAGCAGCTTTCCGAGGGGAGTCACCGGGGAGCTGTTTTTT; size: NA; V: TRBV7-2; D: NA; J: TRBJ2-2; length: 15
CDR3: CSARDPGRGANVLTF; DNA: TGCAGTGCTAGAGATCCTGGGAGGGGGGCCAACGTCCTGACTTTC; size: NA; V: TRBV20-1; D: NA; J: TRBJ2-6; length: 15
CDR3: CSATPGGTGRRVGNEQYF; DNA: TGCAGTGCTACCCCTGGTGGGACAGGGCGGCGGGTCGGGAACGAGCAGTACTTC; size: few; V: TRBV20-1; D: TRBD1; J: TRBJ2-7; length: 18
CDR3: CASSRATEQYF; DNA: TGTGCCAGCAGCCGAGCGACCGAGCAGTACTTC; size: NA; V: TRBV3-1; D: NA; J: TRBJ2-7; length: 11
CDR3: CASSPPGLAMNEQFF; DNA: TGTGCCAGCAGCCCCCCGGGACTAGCGATGAATGAGCAGTTCTTC; size: NA; V: TRBV6-2/TRBV6-3; D: TRBD2; J: TRBJ2-1; length: 15
CDR3: CASTLTGLGLNEKLFF; DNA: TGTGCCAGCACCTTGACAGGGCTCGGGCTCAATGAAAAACTGTTTTTT; size: few; V: TRBV28; D: TRBD1; J: TRBJ1-4; length: 16
CDR3: CSVGPTGSNTGELFF; DNA: TGCAGCGTTGGTCCGACCGGTTCGAACACCGGGGAGCTGTTTTTT; size: few; V: TRBV29-1; D: NA; J: TRBJ2-2; length: 15